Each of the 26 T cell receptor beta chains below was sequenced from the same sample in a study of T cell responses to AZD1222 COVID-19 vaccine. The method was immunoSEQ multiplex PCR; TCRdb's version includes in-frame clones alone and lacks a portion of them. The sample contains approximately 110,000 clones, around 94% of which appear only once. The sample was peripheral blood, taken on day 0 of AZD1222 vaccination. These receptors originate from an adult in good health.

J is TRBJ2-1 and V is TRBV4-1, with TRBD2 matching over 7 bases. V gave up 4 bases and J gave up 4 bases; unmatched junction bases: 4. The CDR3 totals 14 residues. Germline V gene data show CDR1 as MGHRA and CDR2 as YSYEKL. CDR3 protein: CASSRRLAYNEQFF. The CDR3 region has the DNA TGCGCCAGCAGCCGAAGACTAGCTTACAATGAGCAGTTCTTC.

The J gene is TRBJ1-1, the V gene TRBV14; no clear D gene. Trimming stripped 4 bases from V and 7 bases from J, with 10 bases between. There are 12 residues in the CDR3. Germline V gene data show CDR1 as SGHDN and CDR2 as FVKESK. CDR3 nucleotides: TGTGCCAGCAGCCCCCATGACCTTGAAGCTTTCTTT. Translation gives CASSPHDLEAFF.

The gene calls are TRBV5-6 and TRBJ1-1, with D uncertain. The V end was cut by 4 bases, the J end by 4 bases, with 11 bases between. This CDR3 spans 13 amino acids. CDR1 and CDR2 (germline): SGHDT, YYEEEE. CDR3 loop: CASSAARGTEAFF. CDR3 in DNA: TGTGCCAGCAGCGCCGCGCGGGGCACTGAAGCTTTCTTT.

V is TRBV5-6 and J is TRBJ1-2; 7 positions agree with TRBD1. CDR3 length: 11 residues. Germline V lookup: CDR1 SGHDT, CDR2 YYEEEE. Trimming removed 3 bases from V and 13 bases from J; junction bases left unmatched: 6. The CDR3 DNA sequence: TGTGCCAGCAGCTATGACAGGGTAGTCACCTTC. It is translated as CASSYDRVVTF.

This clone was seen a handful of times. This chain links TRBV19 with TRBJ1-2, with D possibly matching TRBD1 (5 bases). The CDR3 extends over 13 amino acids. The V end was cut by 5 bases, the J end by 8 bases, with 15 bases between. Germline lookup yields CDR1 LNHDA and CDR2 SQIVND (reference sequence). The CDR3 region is CASSPGTFRGYTF. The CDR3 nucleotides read TGTGCCAGTAGTCCCGGGACTTTTCGGGGCTACACCTTC.

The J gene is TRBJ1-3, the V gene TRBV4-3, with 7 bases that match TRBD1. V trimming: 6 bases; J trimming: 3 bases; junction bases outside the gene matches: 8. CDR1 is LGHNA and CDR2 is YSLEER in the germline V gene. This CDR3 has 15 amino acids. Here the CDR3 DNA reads TGCGCCAGCAGGGGCCCGGGACAGAGTGGAAACACCATATATTTT. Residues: CASRGPGQSGNTIYF.

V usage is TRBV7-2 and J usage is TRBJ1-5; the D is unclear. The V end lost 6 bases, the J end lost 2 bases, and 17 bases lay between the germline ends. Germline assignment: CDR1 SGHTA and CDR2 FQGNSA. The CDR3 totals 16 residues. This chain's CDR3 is CASSFYGGEGNQPQHF. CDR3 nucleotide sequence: TGTGCCAGCAGTTTTTATGGCGGGGAAGGCAATCAGCCCCAGCATTTT.

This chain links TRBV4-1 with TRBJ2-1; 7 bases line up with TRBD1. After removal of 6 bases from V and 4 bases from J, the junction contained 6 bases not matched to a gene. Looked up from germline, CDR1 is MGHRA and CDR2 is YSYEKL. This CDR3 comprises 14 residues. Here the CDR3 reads CASRQDRMYNEQFF. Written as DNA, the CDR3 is TGCGCCAGCAGGCAGGACAGGATGTACAATGAGCAGTTCTTC.

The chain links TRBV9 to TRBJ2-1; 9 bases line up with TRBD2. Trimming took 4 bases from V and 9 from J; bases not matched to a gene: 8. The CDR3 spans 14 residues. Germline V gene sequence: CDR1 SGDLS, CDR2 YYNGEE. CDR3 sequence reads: CASSLRLAASEQFF. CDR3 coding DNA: TGTGCCAGCAGCTTAAGACTAGCGGCTAGTGAGCAGTTCTTC.

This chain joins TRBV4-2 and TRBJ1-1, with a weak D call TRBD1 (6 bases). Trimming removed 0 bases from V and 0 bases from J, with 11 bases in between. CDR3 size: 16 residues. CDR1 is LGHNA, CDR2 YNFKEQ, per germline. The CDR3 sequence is CASSQDGRGMNTEAFF. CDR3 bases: TGTGCCAGCAGCCAAGATGGAAGGGGGATGAACACTGAAGCTTTCTTT.

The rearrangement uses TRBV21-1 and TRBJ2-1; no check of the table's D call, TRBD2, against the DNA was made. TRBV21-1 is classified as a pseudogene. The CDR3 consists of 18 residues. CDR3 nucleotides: TGTGCCAGCAGCACCTCCCCCCCAACTAGCGGGGGCTACAATGAGCAGTTCTTC. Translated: CASSTSPPTSGGYNEQFF.

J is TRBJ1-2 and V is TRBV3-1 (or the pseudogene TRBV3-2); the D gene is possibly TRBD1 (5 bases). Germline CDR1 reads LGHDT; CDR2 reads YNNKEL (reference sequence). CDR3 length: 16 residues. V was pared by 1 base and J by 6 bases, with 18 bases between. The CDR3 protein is CASSQVGEGLEDGYTF. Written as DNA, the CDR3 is TGTGCCAGCAGCCAAGTAGGGGAAGGGTTAGAGGATGGCTACACCTTC.

The CDR3 sequence: CASSVTGGAYEQYF. The CDR3 nucleotides are TGTGCCAGTAGCGTGACAGGGGGGGCCTACGAGCAGTACTTC. The chain combines TRBV19 with TRBJ2-7, with TRBD1 matching over 9 bases. Germline V gives CDR1 LNHDA, CDR2 SQIVND (reference sequence). Losses at the gene ends were 6 bases for V and 2 bases for J; bases not matched to a gene: 5. The CDR3 contains 14 residues.

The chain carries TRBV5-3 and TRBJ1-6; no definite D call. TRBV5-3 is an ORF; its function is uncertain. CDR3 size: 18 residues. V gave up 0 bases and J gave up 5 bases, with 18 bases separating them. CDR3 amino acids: CARSLAVGLDQDNSPLHF. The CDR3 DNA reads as TGTGCCAGAAGCTTGGCCGTCGGTCTCGATCAGGATAATTCACCCCTCCACTTT.

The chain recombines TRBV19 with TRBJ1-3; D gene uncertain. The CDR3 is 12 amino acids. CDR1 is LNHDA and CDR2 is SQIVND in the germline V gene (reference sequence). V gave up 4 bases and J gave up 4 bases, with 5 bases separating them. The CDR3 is CASSTQGNTIYF. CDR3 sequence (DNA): TGTGCCAGTAGTACCCAAGGAAACACCATATATTTT.

CDR3 sequence: CASSLVRDSGNTIYF. For the CDR3, the DNA is TGTGCCAGCAGCTTAGTACGGGACTCTGGAAACACCATATATTTT. This chain uses TRBV11-3 with TRBJ1-3; D remains unclear. The germline V gene has CDR1 SGHNT and CDR2 YENEEA. V gave up 1 base and J gave up 0 bases, with 7 bases separating them. The CDR3 is 15 residues long.

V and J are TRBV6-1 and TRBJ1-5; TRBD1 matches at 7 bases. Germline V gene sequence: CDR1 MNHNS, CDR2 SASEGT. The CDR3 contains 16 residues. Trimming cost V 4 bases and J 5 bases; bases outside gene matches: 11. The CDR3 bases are TGTGCCAGCAGTGCCCCATCCTCAGGGGGGGATCAGCCCCAGCATTTT. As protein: CASSAPSSGGDQPQHF.

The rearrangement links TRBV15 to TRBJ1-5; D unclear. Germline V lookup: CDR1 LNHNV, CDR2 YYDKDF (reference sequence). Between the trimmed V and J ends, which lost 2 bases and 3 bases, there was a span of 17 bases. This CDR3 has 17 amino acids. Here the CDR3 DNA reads TGTGCCACCAGCAGAATCCCCTTGGGGAGCTACAATCAGCCCCAGCATTTT. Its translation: CATSRIPLGSYNQPQHF.

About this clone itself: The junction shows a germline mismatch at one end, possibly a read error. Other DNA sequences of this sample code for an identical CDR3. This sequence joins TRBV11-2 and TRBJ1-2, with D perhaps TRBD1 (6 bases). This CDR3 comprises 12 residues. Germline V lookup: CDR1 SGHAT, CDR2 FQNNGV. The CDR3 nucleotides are TGTGCCAGCAGCCTAGAGGGGGATGGCTACACCTTC. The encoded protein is CASSLEGDGYTF. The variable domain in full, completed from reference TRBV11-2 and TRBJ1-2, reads EAGVAQSPRYKIIEKRQSVAFWCNPISGHATLYWYQQILGQGPKLLIQFQNNGVVDDSQLPKDRFSAERLKGVDSTLKIQPAKLEDSAVYLCASSLEGDGYTFGSGTRLTVV.

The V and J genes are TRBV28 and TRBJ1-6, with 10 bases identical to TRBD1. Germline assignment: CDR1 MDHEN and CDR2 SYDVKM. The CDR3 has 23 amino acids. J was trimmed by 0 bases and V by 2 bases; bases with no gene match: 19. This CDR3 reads CASSLRDRGDWGLPSSYNSPLHF. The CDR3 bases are TGTGCCAGCAGTTTACGGGACAGGGGAGATTGGGGTCTACCGAGCTCCTATAATTCACCCCTCCACTTT.

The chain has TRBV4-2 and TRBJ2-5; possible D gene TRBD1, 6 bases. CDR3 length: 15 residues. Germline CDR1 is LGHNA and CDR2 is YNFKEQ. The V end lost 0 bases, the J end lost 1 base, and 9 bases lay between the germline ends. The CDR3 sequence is CASSQDSGVQETQYF. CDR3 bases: TGTGCCAGCAGCCAAGACTCAGGGGTCCAAGAGACCCAGTACTTC.

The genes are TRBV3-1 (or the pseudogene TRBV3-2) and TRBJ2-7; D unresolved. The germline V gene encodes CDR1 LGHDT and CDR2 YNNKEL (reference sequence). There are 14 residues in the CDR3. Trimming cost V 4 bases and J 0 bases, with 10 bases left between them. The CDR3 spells CASSPRWSSYEQYF. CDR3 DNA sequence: TGTGCCAGCAGCCCTAGGTGGTCCTCCTACGAGCAGTACTTC.

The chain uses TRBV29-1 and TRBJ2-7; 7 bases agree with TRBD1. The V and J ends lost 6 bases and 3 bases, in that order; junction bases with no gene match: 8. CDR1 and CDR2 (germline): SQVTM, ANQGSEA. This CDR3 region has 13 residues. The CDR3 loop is CSVKQGIVYEQYF. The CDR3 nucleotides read TGCAGCGTAAAACAGGGGATTGTCTACGAGCAGTACTTC.

CDR3 region: CASSGQVGYTF. In DNA, the CDR3 is TGTGCCAGCAGTGGACAGGTCGGCTACACCTTC. This chain joins TRBV12-3 or TRBV12-4 and TRBJ1-2, with 7 bases fitting TRBD1. The CDR3 contains 11 residues. Trimming cost V 5 bases and J 8 bases; bases outside gene matches: 2.

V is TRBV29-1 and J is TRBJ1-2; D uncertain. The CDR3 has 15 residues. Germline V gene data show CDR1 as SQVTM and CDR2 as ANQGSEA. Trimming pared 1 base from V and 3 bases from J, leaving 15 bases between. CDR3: CSVEGDSLGHYGYTF. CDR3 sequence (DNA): TGCAGCGTTGAAGGTGACTCCCTCGGGCACTATGGCTACACCTTC.

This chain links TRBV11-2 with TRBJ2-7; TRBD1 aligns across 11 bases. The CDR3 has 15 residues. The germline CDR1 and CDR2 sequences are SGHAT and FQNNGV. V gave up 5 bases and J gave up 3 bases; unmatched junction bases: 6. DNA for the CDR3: TGTGCCAGCAGCCTAAGCGGGACAGGGGGCTACGAGCAGTACTTC. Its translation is CASSLSGTGGYEQYF.